Many counts were recorded for the clone carrying this T cell receptor beta chain. What it binds is unknown. The CDR3 loop spans 13 amino acids. V lost 3 bases to trimming and J lost 2 bases, with 7 bases between them. Germline V gene data show CDR1 as MDHEN and CDR2 as SYDVKM. TCRdb re-called the 5' RACE reads with MiXCR, one entry per CDR3 protein. The table shows approximately 410,000 distinct CDR3 sequences, with about 18% occurring only once. The sample is drawn from a study of identical twins. Findings of the study overall: Model-predicted out-of-frame TCR alpha sharing fell below observed values in monozygotic twins.

Source material: naive T cells sorted from blood. This chain joins TRBV28 and TRBJ1-2; D unclear. The TCR was taken from a man in his fifties or sixties in good health. The CDR3 is CASSLPGNYGYTF. CDR3 in DNA: TGTGCCAGCAGTTTGCCGGGGAACTATGGCTACACCTTC.